This T cell receptor (beta chain) was retrieved from a study of OX40 agonist ivuxolimab in advanced cancers. Comment on this clone: As yet, its antigen is unknown.

Findings and limits, study-wide: Fewer expanded clones were found on average in CD4+ than in CD8+ T cells. At 0.1 to 3.0 mg/kg, CD4+ and CD8+ blood T cells expanded clonally by week 6.

Germline assignment: CDR1 MDHEN and CDR2 SYDVKM. CDR3 size: 17 residues. Trimming cost V 4 bases and J 0 bases; bases outside gene matches: 9. Repertoires were generated with immunoSEQ multiplex PCR, while TCRdb's copy carries only in-frame clones and drops some. The repertoire holds roughly 40,000 clones, with about nine tenths as singletons. The chain uses TRBV28 and TRBJ1-5; 7 bases map to TRBD1. Source: CD4+ or CD8+ T cells sorted from blood, taken in a trial of the OX40 agonist ivuxolimab. This TCR came from an adult with an advanced solid tumor such as melanoma, head and neck, liver or kidney cancer. DNA for the CDR3: TGTGCCAGCAGTTCTTTCGACAGGGACCTTAGCAATCAGCCCCAGCATTTT. The encoded protein is CASSSFDRDLSNQPQHF. The full variable domain, its missing parts supplied by reference TRBV28 and TRBJ1-5, is DVKVTQSSRYLVKRTGEKVFLECVQDMDHENMFWYRQDPGLGLRLIYFSYDVKMKEKGDIPEGYSVSREKKERFSLILESASTNQTSMYLCASSSFDRDLSNQPQHFGDGTRLSIL.